These 18 T cell receptor beta chains originate from one sample sequenced in a study of spatial heterogeneity in lung cancer. As for time point: sample taken at primary tumor resection. Whole-study findings and limits: It was found that expanded intratumoral alpha and beta TCR counts tracked tumor mutation counts.

These receptors' antigens are unknown. MiXCR, applied by TCRdb to the 5' RACE reads, yields one record per CDR3 protein. The table lists about 3,600 distinct CDR3 sequences, about 15% of them singletons. Sequencing used lung tumor tissue, obtained at surgery. Every receptor here comes from a female donor with early-stage non-small cell lung cancer.

This clonotype showed up many times. This beta chain is off target for a library built for alpha chains, so its abundance means little. This chain links TRBV29-1 with TRBJ2-2, with D perhaps matching TRBD2 (6 bases). V lost 1 base and J 6 bases, leaving 15 bases between the germline ends. The CDR3 is made up of 15 amino acids. CDR1 is SQVTM, CDR2 ANQGSEA, per germline. This CDR3 is CSVEGGAGPAGELFF. The CDR3, as DNA: TGCAGCGTTGAAGGTGGGGCGGGGCCCGCCGGGGAGCTGTTTTTT.

In its sample, this clonotype is medium-sized. This beta chain lies outside the target of a library built for alpha chains; its clone size means little. This sequence joins TRBV24-1 and TRBJ2-7; D ambiguous. Germline CDR1 is KGHDR and CDR2 is SFDVKD. The CDR3 sequence is 13 residues long. V was shortened by 5 bases and J by 2 bases, with 9 bases between the two germline ends. The CDR3 nucleotides are TGTGCCACCAGTGGCGGCCCCGCCTACGAGCAGTACTTC. Protein product: CATSGGPAYEQYF.

In its sample, this clonotype is large (0.1 to 1%). This beta chain slipped into a library made for alpha chains as a stray read, so its size is not meaningful. The chain combines TRBV5-1 with TRBJ1-6, with D uncertain. The length of the CDR3 is 17 residues. Germline V gene sequence: CDR1 SGHRS, CDR2 YFSETQ. V was pared by 0 bases and J by 3 bases, with 13 bases between. The CDR3 loop reads CASSLEARFYYNSPLHF. The CDR3 bases are TGCGCCAGCAGCTTGGAAGCGAGATTTTACTATAATTCACCCCTCCACTTT. Full variable domain (outside the CDR3, taken from reference TRBV5-1 and TRBJ1-6): KAGVTQTPRYLIKTRGQQVTLSCSPISGHRSVSWYQQTPGQGLQFLFEYFSETQRNKGNFPGRFSGRQFSNSRSEMNVSTLELGDSALYLCASSLEARFYYNSPLHFGNGTRLTVT.

This clonotype appeared many times. A library made for alpha chains picked up this beta chain off target, so its size means little. The J gene is TRBJ2-2, the V gene TRBV9; D is unresolved. Deletions cut 4 bases from V and 2 bases from J, with 12 bases between. The CDR3 covers 15 residues. The germline gives CDR1 SGDLS, CDR2 YYNGEE. The CDR3 region has the DNA TGTGCCAGCAGCCCCCTCACCGTTAACACCGGGGAGCTGTTTTTT. Its translation is CASSPLTVNTGELFF.

Judged by abundance, this clonotype is large. This beta chain turned up in a library designed for alpha chains; as an off-target read, its abundance says little. The chain carries TRBV29-1 and TRBJ1-2, with 9 bases fitting TRBD1. V dropped 6 bases and J dropped 7; count of bases not matched to a gene: 18. The CDR3 sequence is 16 residues long. Germline loops: CDR1 SQVTM, CDR2 ANQGSEA. The CDR3 DNA reads TGCAGCGTAAAATCCGACACAGGGGGCGCGTACTCTGGCTACACCTTC. This sequence encodes CSVKSDTGGAYSGYTF. Full variable domain (missing parts from reference TRBV29-1 and TRBJ1-2): SAVISQKPSRDICQRGTSLTIQCQVDSQVTMMFWYRQQPGQSLTLIATANQGSEATYESGFVIDKFPISRPNLTFSTLTVSNMSPEDSSIYLCSVKSDTGGAYSGYTFGSGTRLTVV.

This clonotype is large. With the library built for alpha chains, this beta chain is off target and its frequency is not meaningful. V and J are TRBV20-1 and TRBJ2-1; D tentatively reads TRBD1 or TRBD2 (5 bases each). V gave up 2 bases and J gave up 4 bases, with 12 bases separating them. The CDR3 has 14 residues. Germline CDR1 and CDR2: DFQATT and SNEGSKA (reference sequence). The CDR3 spells CSARIRDRYNEQFF. The DNA for the CDR3 is TGCAGTGCTAGAATCCGGGACCGGTACAATGAGCAGTTCTTC.

This clonotype is judged medium-sized (0.01 to 0.1%). The library was designed around alpha chains, so this beta chain is a stray read whose abundance carries little weight. V is TRBV10-1 and J is TRBJ2-3, with D possibly being TRBD1 (5 bases). Trimming left V 1 base short and J 5 bases short, with 10 bases between. Germline lookup yields CDR1 WNHNN and CDR2 SYGVQD (reference sequence). The CDR3 runs to 14 residues. CDR3 residues: CASSEFQGEDTQYF. The CDR3 nucleotides are TGCGCCAGCAGTGAGTTCCAGGGTGAAGATACGCAGTATTTT.

Sample share makes this clonotype medium-sized. Since the library was made to target alpha chains, this beta chain is a stray read and its abundance is not meaningful. For the CDR3, the DNA is TGCAGCGTTGAAATGGACAGGGTCAATGAGCAGTTCTTC. Translation: CSVEMDRVNEQFF. The V call is TRBV29-1, the J call TRBJ2-1, with 8 positions matching TRBD1. This CDR3 contains 13 residues. CDR1 SQVTM and CDR2 ANQGSEA come from the germline V gene. Unmatched junction bases numbered 3, after V lost 2 bases and J lost 6 bases.

By proportion, this clonotype is medium-sized. For a library built for alpha chains, this beta chain is a stray read; little rests on its size. This rearrangement joins TRBV5-1 to TRBJ2-3, with a weak D call TRBD2 (7 bases). Germline V gene lookup returns CDR1 SGHRS and CDR2 YFSETQ. The CDR3 extends over 15 amino acids. V gave up 2 bases and J gave up 4 bases, with 14 bases separating them. CDR3 sequence: CASSLYGGPSDTQYF. The CDR3 DNA follows: TGCGCCAGCAGCTTATACGGGGGGCCTTCAGATACGCAGTATTTT.

Sample share makes this clonotype large. Within a library made for alpha chains, this beta chain is off target, and its count is uninformative. The chain combines TRBV20-1 with TRBJ1-2, with D possibly matching TRBD1 (6 bases). Looked up from germline, CDR1 is DFQATT and CDR2 is SNEGSKA (reference sequence). The CDR3 extends over 14 amino acids. Trimming shortened V by 6 bases and J by 3 bases, and 17 bases separated the two germline ends. The CDR3: CSATDTGWDYGYTF. CDR3 nucleotide sequence: TGCAGTGCGACCGATACAGGGTGGGACTATGGCTACACCTTC.

This clonotype is classed as medium-sized. The library was built for alpha chains, so this beta chain is an off-target read and its size means little. V and J are TRBV12-3 or TRBV12-4 and TRBJ1-2; D is undetermined. The CDR3 spans 13 residues. V gave up 6 bases and J gave up 8 bases, with 16 bases separating them. This CDR3 is CASSTQTGAGYTF. The CDR3 nucleotides read TGTGCCAGCAGCACCCAGACGGGAGCCGGCTACACCTTC.

A remark on this clonotype: This beta chain is a stray read from a library made for alpha chains; its abundance is not meaningful. CDR3 sequence: CASSNDRGPNQPQHF. In nucleotides, the CDR3 is TGTGCCAGCAGTAATGACAGGGGGCCCAATCAGCCCCAGCATTTT. The V gene is TRBV28, the J gene TRBJ1-5, with TRBD1 matching 10 bases. Germline V gives CDR1 MDHEN, CDR2 SYDVKM. V trimming: 5 bases; J trimming: 3 bases; junction bases outside the gene matches: 4. This CDR3 spans 15 amino acids.

The table lists this clonotype with a few counts. A library made for alpha chains picked up this beta chain off target, so its size means little. The rearrangement joins TRBV5-1 to TRBJ2-2; D call uncertain. Germline V gives CDR1 SGHRS, CDR2 YFSETQ. CDR3 length: 12 amino acids. V was shortened by 1 base and J by 2 bases, with 0 bases between the two germline ends. The chain's CDR3 is CASSLNTGELFF. Written as DNA, the CDR3 is TGCGCCAGCAGCTTGAACACCGGGGAGCTGTTTTTT.

By frequency in the sample, this clonotype is medium-sized. The library was designed around alpha chains, so this beta chain is a stray read whose abundance carries little weight. The chain couples TRBV27 to TRBJ2-5; possibly TRBD2 for D (6 bases). Trimming took off 2 bases at V and 1 base at J, with 14 bases between the two ends. CDR1 is MNHEY, CDR2 SMNVEV, per germline (reference sequence). The CDR3 runs to 16 residues. The CDR3 reads CASSLGSAGSQETQYF. CDR3 nucleotide sequence: TGTGCCAGCAGTTTAGGATCAGCGGGCTCCCAAGAGACCCAGTACTTC.

In its sample, this clonotype was seen many times. Because the library targeted alpha chains, this beta chain is an off-target read whose size means little. V and J are TRBV2 and TRBJ2-7, with D unclear. The CDR3 length is 12 residues. Germline values: CDR1 SNHLY, CDR2 FYNNEI. V was shortened by 8 bases and J by 2 bases, with 10 bases between the two germline ends. In nucleotides, the CDR3 is TGTGCCAGCCGGCCAGAAACCTACGAGCAGTACTTC. Translated, it gives CASRPETYEQYF.

This clonotype rates as medium-sized (0.01 to 0.1%). This beta chain is an off-target read within a library intended for alpha chains, so its frequency means little. This chain joins TRBV30 and TRBJ2-3; D is possibly TRBD2 (6 bases). The CDR3 contains 11 residues. Per the germline V gene, CDR1 is GTSNPN and CDR2 is SVGIG (reference sequence). Deletions cut 5 bases from V and 10 bases from J, with 13 bases between. The CDR3 DNA is TGTGCCTGGTATTTGGGGGGATCGCAGTATTTT. Encoded protein: CAWYLGGSQYF.

This clonotype was picked up many times. Within a library made for alpha chains, this beta chain is off target, and its count is uninformative. This chain links TRBV3-1 with TRBJ2-7; D could derive from TRBD1 or TRBD2 (6 bases each). V shed 0 bases and J shed 6 bases, with 21 bases lying between them. This CDR3 has 17 amino acids. Germline V gene lookup returns CDR1 LGHDT and CDR2 YNNKEL (reference sequence). CDR3 amino acids: CASSQDAVVRGGSEQYF. The CDR3 region has the DNA TGTGCCAGCAGCCAAGACGCGGTGGTCAGGGGAGGTAGCGAGCAGTACTTC.

By sample share, this clonotype is medium-sized. This beta chain was picked up by a library intended for alpha chains and is off target, so its count carries little meaning. V gene TRBV6-5 combines with J gene TRBJ2-3; 8 bases are a match to TRBD1. Trimming cost V 4 bases and J 5 bases; bases outside gene matches: 8. The CDR3 runs to 15 residues. Germline CDR1 reads MNHEY; CDR2 reads SVGAGI. For the CDR3, the DNA is TGTGCCAGCAGTTTCGACAGGGGAAGAGGAGATACGCAGTATTTT. Protein: CASSFDRGRGDTQYF.